This TCR beta chain was recorded in a study of blood T cell repertoires in COVID-19. Germline lookup yields CDR1 MNHEY and CDR2 SVGAGI. After removal of 6 bases from V and 6 bases from J, the junction contained 7 bases not matched to a gene. The CDR3 has 15 amino acids. Some clones are missing from TCRdb's copy, which holds only in-frame ones; the method was immunoSEQ multiplex PCR. In the table there are about 200,000 clones, about 88% of which are singletons. The receptor's source is a man aged 50 to 59 with COVID-19, enrolled during active disease. The chain has TRBV6-5 and TRBJ2-1; TRBD2 agrees at 11 bases. Sequencing was done on a sample of peripheral blood. The CDR3 nucleotides read TGTGCCAGCAGCTCACTAGCGGGAGTTCTCAATGAGCAGTTCTTC. Its protein is CASSSLAGVLNEQFF.